This entry is about one T cell receptor beta chain. The target antigen is unknown. The data originate from a study of T cell repertoires in cytomegalovirus infection. Overall study context: Public TCR beta signatures provided an indication of both CMV infection and a matching HLA type.

TCRdb itself ran the reads through MiXCR, one entry per CDR3 protein. Of approximately 700,000 distinct CDR3 sequences listed, approximately 34% are singletons. Study-wide results and caveats: Identification of carriers of CMV plus the relevant HLA was performed using cumulative public TCR beta family frequency. Within the response measured ex vivo, HLA-C-restricted CMV-specific TCR beta clonotypes were dominant.

CDR3 length: 14 residues. V lost 5 bases to trimming and J lost 4 bases, with 14 bases between them. The source material was PBMCs. The chain links TRBV12-3 or TRBV12-4 to TRBJ1-1; a possible D gene is TRBD1 (5 bases). This receptor was obtained from a human donor in good health (CMV status not recorded). Some clones in this sample may be carry-over from other donors' samples. The CDR3 reads CASSRGGLGTEAFF. The CDR3 coding sequence is TGTGCCAGCAGTAGGGGAGGGCTTGGCACTGAAGCTTTCTTT.